These 29 T cell receptor beta chains came from one sample sequenced in a study of cytomegalovirus exposure and HLA in healthy donors. The PCR ran on 60 Vbeta and 13 Jbeta primers. Repertoires were generated with immunoSEQ multiplex PCR, while TCRdb's copy carries only in-frame clones and drops some. The table includes about 190,000 clones, 60% to 80% detected once. The material sequenced was PBMCs. The receptors stem from a woman in her 30s in good health and CMV-seropositive.

The gene calls are TRBV21-1 and TRBJ2-7; whether TRBD2, the table's D call, matches the DNA was not checked. TRBV21-1 is a pseudogene locus. There are 17 residues in the CDR3. The CDR3 sequence: CASLNSGSTLQSYEQYF. The CDR3 DNA reads as TGTGCCAGTCTCAATAGCGGGTCGACCTTACAATCCTACGAGCAGTACTTC.

The CDR3 DNA follows: TGTGCCAGCTCACCGGAACAGGGTAATGATGGCTACACCTTC. This sequence encodes CASSPEQGNDGYTF. The chain joins TRBV18 to TRBJ1-2, with D possibly being TRBD1 (6 bases). Germline values: CDR1 KGHSH, CDR2 LQKENI. This CDR3 comprises 14 residues. The V and J ends lost 3 bases and 6 bases respectively, with 14 bases between them.

The rearrangement links TRBV6-5 to TRBJ1-2, with TRBD1 matching 9 bases. V trimming: 2 bases; J trimming: 7 bases; junction bases outside the gene matches: 5. Looked up from germline, CDR1 is MNHEY and CDR2 is SVGAGI. The CDR3 spans 14 residues. CDR3 sequence (DNA): TGTGCCAGCAGTTACGCAACAGGGGGCTCTGGCTACACCTTC. The encoded protein is CASSYATGGSGYTF.

The chain is built from TRBV6-1 and TRBJ2-7; TRBD2 is a possible D gene (5 bases). Germline CDR1 MNHNS, CDR2 SASEGT. The V end lost 5 bases, the J end lost 2 bases, and 13 bases lay between the germline ends. The CDR3 is 14 residues long. This chain's CDR3 is CASSLVGETYEQYF. The CDR3 DNA reads TGTGCCAGCAGTTTGGTGGGAGAAACCTACGAGCAGTACTTC.

This chain joins TRBV6-5 and TRBJ2-7; 14 bases map to TRBD2. This CDR3 spans 15 amino acids. V was pared by 6 bases and J by 3 bases, with 4 bases of the junction left unmatched. Germline CDR1 reads MNHEY; CDR2 reads SVGAGI. The CDR3 here is CASSPGTSGSYEQYF. CDR3 bases: TGTGCCAGCAGCCCCGGGACTAGCGGGAGCTACGAGCAGTACTTC.

This clone was observed a single time. The chain has TRBV27 and TRBJ2-7; tentatively, D is TRBD1 (5 bases). CDR1 and CDR2 from the germline V gene are MNHEY and SMNVEV (reference sequence). Trimming removed 4 bases at V and 4 bases at J, with 8 bases between. There are 12 residues in the CDR3. CDR3 sequence (DNA): TGTGCCAGCAGTTCTAACAGGTACGAGCAGTACTTC. Its protein is CASSSNRYEQYF.

This chain links TRBV11-2 with TRBJ1-1; possibly TRBD1 for D (6 bases). The CDR3 has 15 residues. Trimming shortened V by 1 base and J by 4 bases, and 13 bases separated the two germline ends. Germline V gene sequence: CDR1 SGHAT, CDR2 FQNNGV. The CDR3 DNA reads as TGTGCCAGCAGCTTAGGGGTTCGAGGGGGCACTGAAGCTTTCTTT. Protein: CASSLGVRGGTEAFF.

This rearrangement joins TRBV5-8 to TRBJ1-2, with 7 nucleotides matching TRBD1. The CDR3 totals 13 residues. J gave up 4 bases and V 1 base, and 1 base lay outside the gene matches. Germline V gives CDR1 SGHTS, CDR2 YDEGEE. CDR3 nucleotides: TGTGCCAGCAGCTTGACAGGGGTCTATGGCTACACCTTC. It yields the protein CASSLTGVYGYTF. Supplemented by reference TRBV5-8 and TRBJ1-2, the full variable domain reads EAGVTQSPTHLIKTRGQQATLRCSPISGHTSVYWYQQALGLGLQFLLWYDEGEERNRGNFPPRFSGRQFPNYSSELNVNALELEDSALYLCASSLTGVYGYTFGSGTRLTVV.

This clone was seen just once. The chain recombines TRBV6-4 with TRBJ2-7; D is perhaps TRBD1 (6 bases). V gave up 5 bases and J gave up 2 bases, with 13 bases separating them. The length of the CDR3 is 14 residues. Germline CDR1 reads MRHNA; CDR2 reads SNTAGT. The CDR3 protein is CASSQDQGPYEQYF. In DNA, the CDR3 is TGTGCCAGCAGTCAGGACCAGGGGCCCTACGAGCAGTACTTC.

V and J are TRBV28 and TRBJ1-4; TRBD1 agrees at 7 bases. CDR3 length: 14 residues. The V gene end was trimmed by 5 bases and the J gene end by 8 bases; junction bases not matched to a gene: 8. Germline CDR1 and CDR2: MDHEN and SYDVKM. CDR3 DNA sequence: TGTGCCAGCAGTCTTAGACAGGGTCTCGAAAAACTGTTTTTT. Translation gives CASSLRQGLEKLFF.

This clone was counted a few times. V and J are TRBV6-5 and TRBJ2-1; 10 bases are shared with TRBD2. V was pared by 2 bases and J by 10 bases, with 11 bases of the junction left unmatched. The germline V gene has CDR1 MNHEY and CDR2 SVGAGI. The CDR3 contains 16 residues. CDR3 sequence (DNA): TGTGCCAGCAGTTACACGCCGGGACTAGCGAGGGGAGAGCAGTTCTTC. Encoded protein: CASSYTPGLARGEQFF.

The CDR3 loop reads CASSFRQGNTEAFF. The CDR3 DNA reads as TGTGCCAGCAGCTTCCGACAGGGCAACACTGAAGCTTTCTTT. This chain connects TRBV11-2 to TRBJ1-1; 7 bases match TRBD1. The CDR3 is 14 amino acids. Per germline, CDR1 SGHAT and CDR2 FQNNGV. V gave up 3 bases and J gave up 2 bases; unmatched junction bases: 3. The whole variable domain, remainder taken from reference TRBV11-2 and TRBJ1-1, is EAGVAQSPRYKIIEKRQSVAFWCNPISGHATLYWYQQILGQGPKLLIQFQNNGVVDDSQLPKDRFSAERLKGVDSTLKIQPAKLEDSAVYLCASSFRQGNTEAFFGQGTRLTVV.

V usage is TRBV7-9 and J usage is TRBJ2-7; 7 bases align to TRBD2. The germline V gene encodes CDR1 SEHNR and CDR2 FQNEAQ (reference sequence). V lost 4 bases to trimming and J lost 5 bases; unmatched junction nucleotides: 11. The CDR3 loop spans 15 amino acids. CDR3 DNA: TGTGCCAGCAGCTCGATAGGACTAGTTTTGGACGAGCAGTACTTC. Translating it yields CASSSIGLVLDEQYF.

This chain links TRBV7-8 with TRBJ2-7, with 10 bases matching TRBD1. The CDR3 has 14 amino acids. Losses at the gene ends were 5 bases for V and 2 bases for J; bases not matched to a gene: 3. CDR1 SGHVS and CDR2 FQNEAQ come from the germline V gene. CDR3 in amino acids: CASSGGQGTYEQYF. CDR3 coding DNA: TGTGCCAGCAGCGGGGGACAGGGGACCTACGAGCAGTACTTC.

The V gene is TRBV7-9, the J gene TRBJ2-7, with 9 bases fitting TRBD2. J was trimmed by 3 bases and V by 5 bases; bases with no gene match: 5. The CDR3 loop spans 14 amino acids. Germline CDR1 is SEHNR and CDR2 is FQNEAQ (reference sequence). CDR3 sequence (DNA): TGTGCCAGCAGCCCCGGACTAGCGCTCTACGAGCAGTACTTC. This codes for CASSPGLALYEQYF.

The rearrangement joins TRBV28 to TRBJ1-1; unclear D gene. CDR1 is MDHEN, CDR2 SYDVKM, per germline. The CDR3 is made up of 20 amino acids. V dropped 6 bases and J dropped 1 base, with 30 bases sitting between them. The CDR3 sequence is CASRPGPVVRRGEGNTEAFF. CDR3 coding DNA: TGTGCCAGCAGACCAGGCCCGGTCGTTAGGAGAGGAGAGGGGAACACTGAAGCTTTCTTT.

This chain connects TRBV28 to TRBJ1-5; possibly TRBD1 for D (5 bases). CDR1 and CDR2 from the germline V gene are MDHEN and SYDVKM. CDR3 length equals 15 residues. Trimming left V 2 bases short and J 5 bases short, with 13 bases between. The CDR3 region is CASSLRGRVYQPQHF. CDR3 sequence (DNA): TGTGCCAGCAGTTTAAGGGGCAGGGTCTATCAGCCCCAGCATTTT.

The V and J genes are TRBV19 and TRBJ1-2; TRBD1 matches at 7 bases. The CDR3 length is 11 residues. In germline, CDR1 is LNHDA, CDR2 SQIVND (reference sequence). Trimming cost V 9 bases and J 4 bases; bases outside gene matches: 2. CDR3 in DNA: TGTGCCAGCTGGGACAGCTATGGCTACACCTTC. It codes for CASWDSYGYTF.

The chain employs TRBV27 and TRBJ2-7; no firm D call. Germline CDR1 is MNHEY and CDR2 is SMNVEV (reference sequence). V dropped 5 bases and J dropped 2 bases, with 7 bases sitting between them. The CDR3 is 12 residues long. CDR3 nucleotides: TGTGCCAGCAGTAACAGACCCTACGAGCAGTACTTC. Translated, it gives CASSNRPYEQYF.

This chain joins TRBV6-6 and TRBJ2-7; D possibly corresponds to TRBD1 (7 bases). Germline CDR1 reads MNHNY; CDR2 reads SVGAGI (reference sequence). There are 13 residues in the CDR3. Trimming removed 6 bases at V and 0 bases at J, with 9 bases between. This chain's CDR3 is CASREGASYEQYF. The CDR3 region has the DNA TGTGCCAGCAGGGAGGGGGCCTCCTACGAGCAGTACTTC.

The chain couples TRBV5-1 to TRBJ2-7; maybe TRBD1 (6 bases). V lost 2 bases and J lost 3, with 15 bases in between. This CDR3 is 15 amino acids long. Germline CDR1 SGHRS, CDR2 YFSETQ. CDR3 bases: TGCGCCAGCAGCTTCAAGGACAGTCCCCGCTACGAGCAGTACTTC. This gives the protein CASSFKDSPRYEQYF.

This clone has only a few counts. The rearrangement uses TRBV9 and TRBJ2-7, with 7 nucleotides matching TRBD2. This CDR3 is 16 amino acids long. Germline CDR1 reads SGDLS; CDR2 reads YYNGEE. The ends lost 0 bases at V and 0 bases at J; junction bases unmatched: 6. The CDR3 reads CASSVESSGPSYEQYF. The CDR3 bases are TGTGCCAGCAGCGTAGAGTCTAGCGGTCCCTCCTACGAGCAGTACTTC.

The genes are TRBV2 and TRBJ2-1; 7 nucleotides match TRBD1. There are 14 residues in the CDR3. Germline V CDR1 and CDR2: SNHLY, FYNNEI. Unmatched junction bases numbered 12, after V lost 6 bases and J lost 10 bases. CDR3: CASRTLTGWEEQFF. CDR3 in DNA: TGTGCCAGCAGGACCTTGACAGGGTGGGAAGAGCAGTTCTTC.

The rearrangement joins TRBV7-9 to TRBJ2-6; no clear D gene. The V end was cut by 5 bases, the J end by 4 bases, with 9 bases between. The CDR3 loop spans 14 amino acids. Germline assignment: CDR1 SEHNR and CDR2 FQNEAQ (reference sequence). This CDR3 reads CASSLTTGANVLTF. The CDR3 nucleotides are TGTGCCAGCAGCCTTACGACAGGGGCCAACGTCCTGACTTTC.

V and J are TRBV5-5 and TRBJ1-2; TRBD1 matches 9 bases. Germline assignment: CDR1 SGHKS and CDR2 YYEKEE (reference sequence). The V and J ends lost 5 bases and 8 bases, in that order; junction bases with no gene match: 4. This CDR3 has 12 amino acids. The DNA for the CDR3 is TGTGCCAGCAGTCGGGACAGGGACGGCTACACCTTC. This encodes CASSRDRDGYTF. The full variable domain, rest sourced from reference TRBV5-5 and TRBJ1-2, is DAGVTQSPTHLIKTRGQQVTLRCSPISGHKSVSWYQQVLGQGPQFIFQYYEKEERGRGNFPDRFSARQFPNYSSELNVNALLLGDSALYLCASSRDRDGYTFGSGTRLTVV.

The CDR3 spells CASSPYINTEAFF. In DNA form, the CDR3 reads TGTGCCAGCAGTCCGTATATCAACACTGAAGCTTTCTTT. This chain uses TRBV27 with TRBJ1-1, with unresolved D. Trimming shortened V by 5 bases and J by 2 bases, and 9 bases separated the two germline ends. The germline CDR1 and CDR2 sequences are MNHEY and SMNVEV (reference sequence). This CDR3 contains 13 residues.

The rearrangement links TRBV19 to TRBJ1-1, with a tentative D call TRBD1 (5 bases). The CDR3 has 15 amino acids. V was cut by 6 bases and J by 1 base, with 15 bases left in between. Germline loops: CDR1 LNHDA, CDR2 SQIVND (reference sequence). In DNA form, the CDR3 reads TGTGCCAGTAGCCCTACAGGACGAAGGAACACTGAAGCTTTCTTT. Its translation is CASSPTGRRNTEAFF.

V gene TRBV11-2 combines with J gene TRBJ2-3; the match to TRBD2 covers 8 bases. V was pared by 5 bases and J by 0 bases, with 10 bases of the junction left unmatched. In germline, CDR1 is SGHAT, CDR2 FQNNGV. This CDR3 has 17 amino acids. CDR3: CASSPGVAGLSTDTQYF. The CDR3, as DNA: TGTGCCAGCAGCCCCGGAGTAGCGGGACTTAGCACAGATACGCAGTATTTT. The full variable domain, rest sourced from reference TRBV11-2 and TRBJ2-3, is EAGVAQSPRYKIIEKRQSVAFWCNPISGHATLYWYQQILGQGPKLLIQFQNNGVVDDSQLPKDRFSAERLKGVDSTLKIQPAKLEDSAVYLCASSPGVAGLSTDTQYFGPGTRLTVL.

The rearrangement joins TRBV2 to TRBJ2-3, with 7 bases fitting TRBD2. After removal of 8 bases from V and 2 bases from J, the junction contained 10 bases not matched to a gene. Per germline, CDR1 SNHLY and CDR2 FYNNEI. The CDR3 extends over 15 amino acids. The CDR3 bases are TGTGCCAGCCGAACCCTAGCGGACGCCACAGATACGCAGTATTTT. Translation: CASRTLADATDTQYF. The variable domain in full, completed from reference TRBV2 and TRBJ2-3, reads EPEVTQTPSHQVTQMGQEVILRCVPISNHLYFYWYRQILGQKVEFLVSFYNNEISEKSEIFDDQFSVERPDGSNFTLKIRSTKLEDSAMYFCASRTLADATDTQYFGPGTRLTVL.